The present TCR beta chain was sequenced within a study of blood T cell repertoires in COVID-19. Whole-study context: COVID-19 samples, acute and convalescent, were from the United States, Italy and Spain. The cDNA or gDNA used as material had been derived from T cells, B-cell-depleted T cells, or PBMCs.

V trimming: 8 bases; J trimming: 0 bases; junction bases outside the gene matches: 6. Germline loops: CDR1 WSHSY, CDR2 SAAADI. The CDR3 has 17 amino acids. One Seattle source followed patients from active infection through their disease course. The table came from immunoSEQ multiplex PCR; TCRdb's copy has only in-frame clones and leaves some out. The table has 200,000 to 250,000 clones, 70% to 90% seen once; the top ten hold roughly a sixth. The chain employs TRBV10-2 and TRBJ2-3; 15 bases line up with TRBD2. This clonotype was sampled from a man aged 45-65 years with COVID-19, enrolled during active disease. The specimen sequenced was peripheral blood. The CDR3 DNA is TGCGCCAGCCTGGGACTAGCGGGAGGCCGGAGCACAGATACGCAGTATTTT. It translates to CASLGLAGGRSTDTQYF.